The entry below gives a single TCR beta chain sequence along with its context. The antigen is unknown. The data were obtained in a study of cytomegalovirus exposure and HLA in healthy donors. CDR1 and CDR2 (germline): SGDLS, YYNGEE. The CDR3 has 13 amino acids. V was cut by 3 bases and J by 1 base, with 7 bases left in between. General study results and limits: Presence/absence analyses treated sequencing depth as roughly uniform across donors. 150 or so TCR beta chains were listed as cytomegalovirus-associated.

A multiplex PCR was run with 60 Vbeta primers and 13 Jbeta primers. Clones were sequenced by immunoSEQ multiplex PCR, and TCRdb holds only the in-frame ones, with some missing. This sample carries roughly 92,000 clones, more than 75% of them seen once, and the ten largest clones take about 23%. This receptor was taken from a woman aged 50 to 65 in good health and CMV-seropositive. V usage is TRBV9 and J usage is TRBJ1-2; D is unresolved. Source material: PBMCs. CDR3 coding DNA: TGTGCCAGCAGCGACGGGATTAACTATGGCTACACCTTC. Translated, it gives CASSDGINYGYTF.